The 18 T cell receptor beta chains below come from one sample, sequenced in a study of CD8 T cells in ankylosing spondylitis. TCRdb reprocessed the 5' RACE reads via MiXCR and lists one record per CDR3 protein. The sample lists around 340,000 distinct CDR3 sequences, approximately 15% seen once, with around 0.99% in the top ten. The sample taken for sequencing was blood, either unsorted or a sorted T cell fraction (not recorded which). The receptors were sampled from a male donor with ankylosing spondylitis or in good health (not recorded which).

V gene TRBV6-2 or TRBV6-3 combines with J gene TRBJ2-3, with D tentatively TRBD1 or TRBD2 (6 bases each). The CDR3 has 17 residues. Germline V CDR1 and CDR2: MNHEY, SVGEGT. V lost 2 bases and J 2 bases, leaving 17 bases between the germline ends. This CDR3 is CASSYAGPGAITDTQYF. The CDR3 coding sequence is TGTGCCAGCAGTTACGCCGGTCCGGGGGCCATCACAGATACGCAGTATTTT.

This chain uses TRBV5-1 with TRBJ1-5; possibly TRBD1 for D (5 bases). This CDR3 spans 14 amino acids. V was cut by 3 bases and J by 4 bases, with 11 bases left in between. Germline CDR1 and CDR2: SGHRS and YFSETQ. The CDR3 nucleotides read TGCGCCAGCAGCTCAGGGATCCCTAATCAGCCCCAGCATTTT. This sequence encodes CASSSGIPNQPQHF.

This clonotype was seen many times. V is TRBV29-1 and J is TRBJ1-1; D ambiguous. V gave up 4 bases and J gave up 0 bases, with 9 bases separating them. Germline-derived CDR1 and CDR2 are SQVTM and ANQGSEA. The CDR3 extends over 13 amino acids. The CDR3 loop reads CSVVHFVNTEAFF. Here the CDR3 DNA reads TGCAGCGTTGTTCACTTTGTGAACACTGAAGCTTTCTTT.

In its sample, this clonotype was seen a few times. The rearrangement joins TRBV7-2 to TRBJ2-1, with 13 bases matching TRBD2. Germline assignment: CDR1 SGHTA and CDR2 FQGNSA. This CDR3 has 14 amino acids. V lost 3 bases, J lost 11 bases, and 4 bases stayed unmatched. CDR3 region: CASSFGTSGNKQFF. The CDR3 coding sequence is TGTGCCAGCAGCTTTGGGACTAGCGGGAATAAGCAGTTCTTC.

In its sample, this clonotype was seen a few times. The chain employs TRBV29-1 and TRBJ2-7, with TRBD1 as a possible D gene (5 bases). The CDR3 has 14 residues. Germline V gene lookup returns CDR1 SQVTM and CDR2 ANQGSEA. V was trimmed by 2 bases and J by 0 bases, leaving 11 bases between them. For the CDR3, the DNA is TGCAGCGTTGAAAGCAGGGCGAGCTCCTACGAGCAGTACTTC. It encodes CSVESRASSYEQYF.

This clonotype came up a few times. This chain uses TRBV20-1 with TRBJ2-5; TRBD1 is a possible D gene (6 bases). This CDR3 has 12 residues. V lost 6 bases, J lost 7 bases, and 15 bases lay in between. Per the germline V gene, CDR1 is DFQATT and CDR2 is SNEGSKA (reference sequence). The CDR3 sequence: CSATRTVRTQYF. The CDR3 DNA reads TGCAGTGCAACAAGGACAGTACGGACCCAGTACTTC.

This clonotype was counted a few times. The V gene is TRBV19, the J gene TRBJ2-1; maybe TRBD1 (6 bases). The CDR3 extends over 16 amino acids. Germline loops: CDR1 LNHDA, CDR2 SQIVND (reference sequence). The ends were cut back, 1 base at V and 6 bases at J, with 16 bases in the middle. The CDR3 reads CASSIVNRVTGNEQFF. In DNA form, the CDR3 reads TGTGCCAGTAGTATAGTCAACAGGGTGACGGGCAATGAGCAGTTCTTC.

V is TRBV5-1 and J is TRBJ2-2, with 7 bases identical to TRBD2. The CDR3 has 16 residues. Germline-derived CDR1 and CDR2 are SGHRS and YFSETQ. V shed 4 bases, J shed 4 bases, and the junction held 10 bases outside the gene matches. The CDR3 loop is CASSQTRASGTGELFF. The CDR3 DNA sequence: TGCGCCAGCAGCCAGACGCGGGCTAGCGGCACCGGGGAGCTGTTTTTT.

This clonotype showed up just a few times. The chain is built from TRBV15 and TRBJ2-1, with no clear D. This CDR3 region has 16 residues. CDR1 is LNHNV and CDR2 is YYDKDF in the germline V gene (reference sequence). V was clipped by 0 bases and J by 5 bases, with 14 bases between them. In nucleotides, the CDR3 is TGTGCCACCAGCAGAGATAGGGCAGGCCTCCACAATGAGCAGTTCTTC. Encoded protein: CATSRDRAGLHNEQFF.

The rearrangement links TRBV3-1 to TRBJ1-5; 9 bases align to TRBD1. After removal of 5 bases from V and 11 bases from J, the junction contained 7 bases not matched to a gene. This CDR3 is built from 13 residues. CDR1 and CDR2 from the germline V gene are LGHDT and YNNKEL (reference sequence). The CDR3: CASSLQGAETQHF. The CDR3 DNA reads TGTGCCAGCAGCTTACAGGGGGCTGAAACCCAGCATTTT.

The rearrangement joins TRBV7-2 to TRBJ1-5; the D gene is possibly TRBD1 (6 bases). There are 13 residues in the CDR3. The germline gives CDR1 SGHTA, CDR2 FQGNSA. Trimming pared 5 bases from V and 5 bases from J, leaving 10 bases between. This CDR3 reads CASSLGQYQPQHF. The CDR3 region has the DNA TGTGCCAGCAGCCTCGGACAGTATCAGCCCCAGCATTTT.

There are a few counts of this clonotype. The V gene is TRBV25-1, the J gene TRBJ2-1; 7 bases fit TRBD2. Trimming took 5 bases from V and 1 from J; bases not matched to a gene: 5. CDR1 and CDR2 from the germline V gene are MGHDK and SYGVNS. This CDR3 has 15 amino acids. The CDR3 DNA reads TGTGCCAGCAGTACCGGGACTATATCCTACAATGAGCAGTTCTTC. It specifies CASSTGTISYNEQFF.

This clonotype appeared a few times. This rearrangement joins TRBV7-9 to TRBJ2-1, with D possibly matching TRBD2 (5 bases). Germline V gives CDR1 SEHNR, CDR2 FQNEAQ (reference sequence). V was shortened by 5 bases and J by 10 bases, with 15 bases between the two germline ends. The CDR3 contains 13 residues. This chain's CDR3 is CASSPEGGQEQFF. Written as DNA, the CDR3 is TGTGCCAGCAGCCCAGAGGGCGGCCAGGAGCAGTTCTTC.

J is TRBJ2-3 and V is TRBV2; 8 bases line up with TRBD2. This CDR3 comprises 17 residues. The germline V gene has CDR1 SNHLY and CDR2 FYNNEI. Unmatched junction bases numbered 15, after V lost 6 bases and J lost 4 bases. The CDR3 region is CASRPGTRARVPDTQYF. The CDR3 DNA follows: TGTGCCAGCAGGCCCGGGACTAGGGCCAGGGTCCCAGATACGCAGTATTTT.

DNA for the CDR3: TGTGCCAGCAGCCGACTTAGCTCCTATAATTCACCCCTCCACTTT. Its translation: CASSRLSSYNSPLHF. This chain joins TRBV6-1 and TRBJ1-6; D uncertain. The CDR3 has 15 residues. The ends were cut back, 6 bases at V and 0 bases at J, with 9 bases in the middle. Germline lookup yields CDR1 MNHNS and CDR2 SASEGT.

This sequence joins TRBV7-8 and TRBJ2-3; 7 positions agree with TRBD1. The CDR3 has 19 amino acids. Germline CDR1 and CDR2: SGHVS and FQNEAQ. V was clipped by 0 bases and J by 3 bases; unmatched bases: 15. The CDR3 loop reads CASSLARGTRQGVTDTQYF. CDR3 coding DNA: TGTGCCAGCAGCTTAGCGAGGGGAACGAGACAGGGTGTAACAGATACGCAGTATTTT.

The chain is built from TRBV10-3 and TRBJ2-3; D is undetermined. The V end was cut by 3 bases, the J end by 0 bases, with 10 bases between. The germline CDR1 and CDR2 sequences are ENHRY and SYGVKD. This CDR3 spans 15 amino acids. CDR3 protein: CAISDHVNSTDTQYF. CDR3 nucleotide sequence: TGTGCCATCAGTGATCACGTTAATAGCACAGATACGCAGTATTTT.

J is TRBJ2-5 and V is TRBV7-9; 7 bases agree with TRBD2. The CDR3 covers 15 residues. With 5 bases clipped from V and 5 bases from J, the junction kept 11 bases outside the gene matches. Germline CDR1 reads SEHNR; CDR2 reads FQNEAQ (reference sequence). This CDR3 is CASSPRTRLGETQYF. The CDR3 DNA sequence: TGTGCCAGCAGCCCAAGGACTAGGCTCGGGGAGACCCAGTACTTC.